This TCR beta chain is from a study of regulatory T cells in long-lasting Graves disease. There are 16 residues in the CDR3. Losses at the gene ends were 5 bases for V and 4 bases for J; bases not matched to a gene: 11. CDR1 and CDR2 from the germline V gene are SNHLY and FYNNEI. Study-wide points: Persistent disease preferred TRBV28, TRBJ1-2 and TRBJ2-5. Persistent patients shared 2,500 to 3,000 public clonotypes among themselves. Newly diagnosed patients shared fewer, at more than 750.

Sample time point: newly diagnosed GD, antithyroid drugs for less than 3 months. RNA extracted from PBMCs served as the sequencing template. This clonotype was observed at least ten times. Its antigen is unknown. Both iRepertoire HTBI primers and Arm-PCR of CDR3 regions were used to build the TCR beta libraries. Per the original methods: The samples included 60 to 65 TRBV and over eleven TRBJ segments. TCRdb reprocessed the multiplex PCR reads via MiXCR and lists one record per CDR3 protein. Clone size and V and J calls follow TCRdb, not the original study. The table includes fewer than 350,000 distinct CDR3 sequences, 15% to 20% detected once.

The TCR comes from a female donor with Graves disease. The sample was peripheral blood mononuclear cells (PBMCs), taken at new diagnosis, from a patient treated with antithyroid drugs. The rearrangement joins TRBV2 to TRBJ2-3, with 8 nucleotides matching TRBD2. The CDR3 DNA is TGTGCCAGCAGTCCCATGGCGGGAGGAGGATCAGATACGCAGTATTTT. The encoded protein is CASSPMAGGGSDTQYF.